The T cell receptor (beta chain) described here comes from a study of blood T cell repertoires in COVID-19. Overall study: Material from acute and convalescent COVID-19 was sourced from the United States, Italy and Spain. T cells, B-cell-depleted T cells, or PBMCs supplied cDNA or gDNA.

With regard to this clone: Other DNA sequences in the sample encode the same CDR3.

Original data processing: Using reference gene primer amplification, nucleated cell counts were estimated. The protocol was immunoSEQ multiplex PCR, while the TCRdb copy is restricted to in-frame clones and leaves out a portion. V, J and clone size reflect that table, while D and trimming were determined from the DNA. The sample has 200,000 or so clones, 84% seen once. This TCR derives from a woman aged 70 to 79 with active or convalescent COVID-19. Sequencing used peripheral blood.

The DNA of the CDR3 is TGCGCCAGCAGCCCCCCCCTGGCTCCGGGAAAACTGTTTTTT. Protein product: CASSPPLAPGKLFF. The gene calls are TRBV4-1 and TRBJ1-4; no firm D call. Germline loops: CDR1 MGHRA, CDR2 YSYEKL. This CDR3 region has 14 residues. Between the trimmed V and J ends, which lost 4 bases and 10 bases, there was a span of 16 bases.